Included here is one T cell receptor beta chain sequence, with context. The data belong to a study of CD8 T cells in Susac syndrome. Random hexamers primed reverse transcription of about 0.5 to 1 ug RNA. MiXCR was run by TCRdb on the immunoSEQ multiplex PCR reads, yielding one entry per CDR3 protein. The data show 230,000 or so distinct CDR3 sequences, 95% seen once. CDR3 size: 13 residues. Germline CDR1 is DFQATT and CDR2 is SNEGSKA (reference sequence). The V end lost 3 bases, the J end lost 0 bases, and 9 bases lay between the germline ends. The TCR sequence derives from a human donor with multiple sclerosis. The V gene is TRBV20-1, the J gene TRBJ2-7; D unclear. The sequencing sample was made of CD4+ T cells from PBMCs. This chain's CDR3 is CSASFAYSYEQYF. The DNA for the CDR3 is TGCAGTGCTAGTTTCGCCTACTCCTACGAGCAGTACTTC.